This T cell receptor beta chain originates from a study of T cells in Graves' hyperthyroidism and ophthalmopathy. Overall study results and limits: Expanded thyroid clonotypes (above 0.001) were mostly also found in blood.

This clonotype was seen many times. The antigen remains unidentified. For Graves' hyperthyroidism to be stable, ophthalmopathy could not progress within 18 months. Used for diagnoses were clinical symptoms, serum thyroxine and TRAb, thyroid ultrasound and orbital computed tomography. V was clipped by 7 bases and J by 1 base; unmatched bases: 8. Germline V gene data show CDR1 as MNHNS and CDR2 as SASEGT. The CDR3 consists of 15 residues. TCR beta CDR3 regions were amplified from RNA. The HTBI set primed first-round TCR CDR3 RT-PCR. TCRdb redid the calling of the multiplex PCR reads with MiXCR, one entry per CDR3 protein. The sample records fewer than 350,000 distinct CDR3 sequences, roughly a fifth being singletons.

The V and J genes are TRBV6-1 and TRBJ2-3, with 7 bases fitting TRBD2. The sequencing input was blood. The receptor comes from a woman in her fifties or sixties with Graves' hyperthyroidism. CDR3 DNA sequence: TGTGCCAGCACCGGAGCGGGAAGGCGCACAGATACGCAGTATTTT. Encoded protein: CASTGAGRRTDTQYF.